This T cell receptor (beta chain) is from a study of blood T cell repertoires in COVID-19 (dated by TCRdb to about 2020). Background for the entire study: The collaborator samples originated in the United States, Italy and Spain and spanned the acute and convalescent phases of COVID-19. The material from the prospective study consisted of cDNA or gDNA derived from T cells, B-cell-depleted T cells, or PBMCs. Deeply sampled blood TCRbeta repertoires from subjects exposed to, actively infected with, or recovered from COVID-19 were included in the dataset. The repertoires were released in a freely available public database intended as a resource for research on the immune response to SARS-CoV-2. The samples were drawn from the first 160 participants of the ongoing ImmuneRACE study and from some 1,300 subjects provided by 6 global collaborators. The sample metadata nearly always contained a de-identified subject ID, COVID-19 status, age in years and sex. Where available, HLA class I and class II types were taken from metadata supplied by the sample provider and were not determined by assay-based typing.

V is cut by 4 bases and J by 5 bases, and the space between the germline ends is 14 bases. Spanning cysteine to phenylalanine, the CDR3 consists of 14 amino acids. Only CDR3 DNA remains: 42 bases, in frame from the first base. From a lookup of the germline V gene, CDR1 and CDR2 are SGHVS and FQNEAQ. The immunoSEQ Assay, a bias-controlled multiplex PCR, was used to amplify TCRbeta CDR3 regions from genomic DNA. As for the original processing: Nucleated cell counts per sample were estimated from amplification of reference gene primers within the assay. To quantify the absolute abundance of each unique TCRbeta CDR3 rearrangement, sequence reads were collapsed and filtered. For each sample, productive Simpson clonality was calculated as the square root of Simpson's diversity index across productive rearrangements. TCRdb retrieved this table from immuneACCESS and kept in-frame rearrangements only. Not all clones are present; in checked studies, unresolved V genes account for under half, and no reason is known for the remainder. V and J calls and clone size are given by that table; D and trimming were obtained from the DNA. The sample has around 80,000 clones on record, 80% to 90% of them singletons. The ten largest clones capture 15% to 19% of the sample.

Broader findings and caveats from the paper: Clinical and demographic metadata were provided uncurated, with the amount varying by source and participant.

Collaborating institutions collected whole blood in K2EDTA tubes following their own protocols. For TCRbeta analysis, collaborators shipped samples as frozen whole blood, isolated PBMCs, or DNA extracted from either of those sample types. This clone was counted a few times. The antigen it recognizes is unknown. No much larger clone exists at a distance of one base, and base qualities are not known. The sequencing input was peripheral blood. This sequence originates from an elderly woman with acute or convalescent COVID-19. The rearranged chain carries TRBV7-8 and TRBJ1-1, with TRBD1 tentatively as D gene (6 bases match). The DNA sequence is TGTGCCAGCAGCTCGACAGGTTTGGGAACTGAAGCTTTCTTT. Translated, this gives CASSSTGLGTEAFF. The full variable domain, with segments outside the CDR3 supplied by the reference TRBV7-8 and TRBJ1-1 proteins, appears as GAGVSQSPRYKVAKRGQDVALRCDPISGHVSLFWYQQALGQGPEFLTYFQNEAQLDKSGLPSDRFFAERPEGSVSTLKIQRTQQEDSAVYLCASSSTGLGTEAFFGQGTRLTVV.